This T cell receptor beta chain was sequenced in a study of early stage breast cancer tumors. Findings and limits, study-wide: Enriched TCRB sequences shared across patients were mostly commonly generated sequences. Blood repertoires resembled normal breast more than tumor. Chain pairing and CD4, CD8 or FOXP3 expression were not captured.

Within the sample, this clone is medium-sized (0.01 to 0.1%). What it binds is not known. Each sample had two DNA replicates, 0.5 ug blood or roughly 1.6 ug tissue. Clones were read by immunoSEQ multiplex PCR, and TCRdb kept only the in-frame ones, dropping some. This table holds about 31,000 clones, roughly four fifths found once. The germline V gene encodes CDR1 MGHDK and CDR2 SYGVNS. V shed 8 bases and J shed 4 bases, with 14 bases lying between them. CDR3 length: 14 residues. V and J are TRBV25-1 and TRBJ1-4; TRBD1 might be the D (5 bases). This TCR came from a person in their twenties or thirties with breast cancer. The specimen was breast tumor tissue. The chain's CDR3 is CASRRDGLNEKLFF. CDR3 in DNA: TGTGCCAGCCGACGGGACGGGCTTAATGAAAAACTGTTTTTT.